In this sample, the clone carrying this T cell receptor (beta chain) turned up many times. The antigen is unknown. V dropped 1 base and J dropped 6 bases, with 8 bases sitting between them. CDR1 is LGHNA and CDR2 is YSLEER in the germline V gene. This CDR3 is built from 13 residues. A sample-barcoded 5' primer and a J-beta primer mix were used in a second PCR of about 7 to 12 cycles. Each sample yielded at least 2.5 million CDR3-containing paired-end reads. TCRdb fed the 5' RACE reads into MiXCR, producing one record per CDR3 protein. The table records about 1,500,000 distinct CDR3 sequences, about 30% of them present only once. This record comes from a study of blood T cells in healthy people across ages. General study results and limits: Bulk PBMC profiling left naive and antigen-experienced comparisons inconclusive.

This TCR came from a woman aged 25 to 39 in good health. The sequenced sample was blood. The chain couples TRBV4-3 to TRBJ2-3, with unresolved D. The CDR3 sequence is CASSQGLMDTQYF. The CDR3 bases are TGCGCCAGCAGCCAAGGCTTAATGGATACGCAGTATTTT.